This TCR beta chain was observed in a study of OX40 agonist ivuxolimab in advanced cancers. Study background: Administration of intravenous ivuxolimab to patients occurred every 2 weeks at 0.01 to 10 mg/kg.

Clones were read by immunoSEQ multiplex PCR, and TCRdb kept only the in-frame ones, dropping some. Of about 70,000 clones in the sample, 86% were seen once. Regarding the study as a whole: Normalized T-cell clonal expansion was also low in some nonresponders.

Concerning this clone: As yet, its antigen is unknown.

The CDR3 totals 15 residues. The starting material was CD4+ or CD8+ T cells sorted from blood, obtained in a trial of the OX40 agonist ivuxolimab. This receptor was obtained from an adult with an advanced solid tumor such as melanoma, head and neck, liver or kidney cancer. This rearrangement joins TRBV21-1 to TRBJ2-5; the table's D gene call, TRBD2, was not cross checked with the DNA. TRBV21-1 is reported as a pseudogene. CDR3 nucleotides: TGTGCCAGCACCCGGGACTACGAGAGTGGAGAGACCCAGTACTTC. As protein: CASTRDYESGETQYF.